The sequence of this T cell receptor (beta chain) was determined in a study of blood T cell repertoires in COVID-19. Study-wide background: Samples taken during acute and convalescent COVID-19 were collected in the United States, Italy and Spain.

The CDR3 runs 15 residues. Germline V gene data show CDR1 as SEHNR and CDR2 as FQNEAQ (reference sequence). V was shortened by 4 bases and J by 11 bases, with 18 bases between the two germline ends. This clone came up once. Original methodology: Reference gene primers were amplified, and this amplification served to estimate nucleated cell counts. Profiled with immunoSEQ multiplex PCR; TCRdb holds only in-frame clones, not every one. V, J and clone size were drawn from that table, and D and trimming were deduced from the DNA. The data contain roughly 200,000 clones, 79% of them singletons. The source is a middle-aged woman with COVID-19, enrolled during active disease. This chain links TRBV7-9 with TRBJ1-6; a possible D gene is TRBD1 (6 bases). The sequenced sample was peripheral blood. The CDR3, as DNA: TGTGCCAGCAGCTCCGGGGGGCAGGGGAGGACACCCCTCCACTTT. Its protein product is CASSSGGQGRTPLHF.